The rows below give T cell receptor beta chains drawn from one sample of a study of molecular identifiers for immune sequencing clone quantification. MiXCR, run by TCRdb on the PCR reads, gives a single entry per CDR3 protein. The table records hundreds of thousands of distinct CDR3 sequences, just under 20% of them present only once. The sequenced sample was naive CD8+ T cells from blood, with Jurkat cell RNA spiked in. All receptors derive from a human donor in good health. Some libraries in this study had Jurkat cell RNA spiked in. Both conserved end residues are part of each CDR3. A D gene is named only where the DNA matches it firmly. Size is omitted from some rows. Given values are once, few, many or a class for expanded clones.

V	J	size	D	DNA	CDR3
TRBV6-5	TRBJ2-7	many	.	TGTGCCAGCAGTTACTCCACCGACAGCCCCACCTACGAGCAGTACTTC	CASSYSTDSPTYEQYF
TRBV28	TRBJ2-2	.	TRBD2	TGTGCCAGCAGCCGGACTAGCGGGCCCTCGAACACCGGGGAGCTGTTTTTT	CASSRTSGPSNTGELFF
TRBV20-1	TRBJ1-3	many	.	TGCAGTGCTAGACAATCGGTCGGTTTAACCGGAAACACCATATATTTT	CSARQSVGLTGNTIYF
TRBV4-3	TRBJ1-5	many	.	TGCGCCAGCAGCCAAGATATGGCAGGTAATCAGCCCCAGCATTTT	CASSQDMAGNQPQHF
TRBV5-6	TRBJ1-5	many	.	TGTGCCAGCAGCTTGCAGGCAGATAGCAATCAGCCCCAGCATTTT	CASSLQADSNQPQHF
TRBV20-1	TRBJ1-1	many	.	TGCAGTGCTAACGTGATGAACACTGAAGCTTTCTTT	CSANVMNTEAFF
TRBV13	TRBJ2-7	many	.	TGTGCCAGCAGCAACTCCGGGACGGGGAAGTACGAGCAGTACTTC	CASSNSGTGKYEQYF
TRBV27	TRBJ1-5	few	.	TGTGCCAGCAGTTTATTTCCCCTTCAGCCCCAGCATTTT	CASSLFPLQPQHF
TRBV6-5	TRBJ1-4	.	.	TGTGCCAGCAGTATATCAGGGGATACTGCTAATGAAAACCTGTTTTTT	CASSISGDTANENLFF
TRBV27	TRBJ2-7	many	TRBD2	TGTGCCAGCAGTCCCGTACGGACTAGCGGGATATACGAGCAGTACTTC	CASSPVRTSGIYEQYF
TRBV7-9	TRBJ1-4	many	.	TGTGCCAGCAGCCCAGTGAGTGAAAAACTGTTTTTT	CASSPVSEKLFF
TRBV30	TRBJ2-2	many	.	TGTGCCTGGACAGAAGCGAACACCGGGGAGCTGTTTTTT	CAWTEANTGELFF
TRBV6-5	TRBJ2-1	many	TRBD2	TGTGCCAGCAGTTACTCCGCGGGGGGCCCGAATGAGCAGTTCTTC	CASSYSAGGPNEQFF
TRBV27	TRBJ2-3	many	TRBD2	TGTGCCAGCAGTTTGGGAGCGGGAGCTTTCACAGATACGCAGTATTTT	CASSLGAGAFTDTQYF
TRBV7-9	TRBJ2-7	many	TRBD1	TGTGCCAGCAGCCCAAGGACAGGGGCCCCCTACGAGCAGTACTTC	CASSPRTGAPYEQYF
TRBV7-6	TRBJ1-1	many	.	TGTGCCAGCAGCTTTTCGGTGGGGGGCACTGAAGCTTTCTTT	CASSFSVGGTEAFF
TRBV7-9	TRBJ2-3	few	.	TGTGCCAGCAGCTTAAGCGCAGGGGGGAGCACAGATACGCAGTATTTT	CASSLSAGGSTDTQYF
TRBV20-1	TRBJ2-1	.	TRBD2	TGCAGTGCCAGTGGGGGGGGGGGGAATGAGCAGTTCTTC	CSASGGGGNEQFF
TRBV6-6	TRBJ2-2	.	.	TGTGCCAGCAGTTCTCCGGGGAGATTGTACACCGGGGAGCTGTTTTTT	CASSSPGRLYTGELFF
TRBV5-1	TRBJ1-1	.	.	TGCGCCAGCAGCCCCCTGACAGCCTTGAACACTGAAGCTTTCTTT	CASSPLTALNTEAFF
TRBV9	TRBJ2-3	many	TRBD1	TGTGCCAGCAGCGTCACAGGGGAATGGACAGATACGCAGTATTTT	CASSVTGEWTDTQYF
TRBV14	TRBJ2-3	many	TRBD2	TGTGCCAGCAGCCACGGTAGCGGGACCACAGATACGCAGTATTTT	CASSHGSGTTDTQYF
TRBV29-1	TRBJ2-2	.	TRBD2	TGCAGCGCTCAGACTAGCGGGAGGGCCTCCGGGGAGCTGTTTTTT	CSAQTSGRASGELFF
TRBV28	TRBJ2-4	few	TRBD1	TGTGCCAGCAGCCCATTCCATGTGGGGACAGGAGTAAACATTCAGTACTTC	CASSPFHVGTGVNIQYF
TRBV20-1	TRBJ2-3	many	.	TGCAGTGCTAAGGGGACAACCTACAGCACAGATACGCAGTATTTT	CSAKGTTYSTDTQYF
TRBV6-5	TRBJ2-7	few	TRBD2	TGTGCCAGCAGTTACTCGAGGGGACTAGCAAGCTACGAGCAGTACTTC	CASSYSRGLASYEQYF
TRBV7-8	TRBJ1-1	.	.	TGTGCCAGCAGCTTAGAGGAAGGGAGGGGAACTGAAGCTTTCTTT	CASSLEEGRGTEAFF
TRBV2	TRBJ2-3	many	TRBD1	TGTGCCAGCAGTAAGACAGGGCGCACAGATACGCAGTATTTT	CASSKTGRTDTQYF
TRBV29-1	TRBJ2-1	many	.	TGCAGCGTGCTAACGGAGGGAGGCCTAGACAATGAGCAGTTCTTC	CSVLTEGGLDNEQFF
TRBV29-1	TRBJ2-7	many	.	TGCAGCGGAAGGGACGGGGGTTGGGAGCAGTACTTC	CSGRDGGWEQYF
TRBV7-9	TRBJ2-7	many	TRBD1	TGTGCCAGCAGCTCCCGGGACAGGGTCTACGAGCAGTACTTC	CASSSRDRVYEQYF
TRBV7-9	TRBJ2-7	few	.	TGTGCCAGCAGCTGGGTTCTATCGGACGAGCAGTACTTC	CASSWVLSDEQYF
TRBV7-9	TRBJ1-5	.	.	TGTGCCAGCAGCGCCAGCGGACATTCGATGGGGACCCAGCATTTT	CASSASGHSMGTQHF
TRBV4-1	TRBJ1-6	few	.	TGCGCCAGCAGCCAAGATCAACGGTATCGGAATTCACCCCTCCACTTT	CASSQDQRYRNSPLHF
TRBV6-2/TRBV6-3	TRBJ2-7	many	.	TGTGCCAGCAGTTACTCGGGCCCGAGCTACGAGCAGTACTTC	CASSYSGPSYEQYF
TRBV6-5	TRBJ1-4	many	.	TGTGCCAGCAGTTACTCGGCGGACAGCTTCGGTGAAAAACTGTTTTTT	CASSYSADSFGEKLFF
TRBV20-1	TRBJ2-1	many	.	TGCAGTGCTAGAGAGACAGGAGGGCACTACAATGAGCAGTTCTTC	CSARETGGHYNEQFF
TRBV23-1	TRBJ2-1	few	TRBD1	TGCGCCAGCAGTCAATCGAGGGACAGGGATAACAATGAGCAGTTCTTC	CASSQSRDRDNNEQFF
TRBV6-5	TRBJ1-2	few	.	TGTGCCAGCAGTTACGGGGGGGAACGCTACACCTTC	CASSYGGERYTF
TRBV28	TRBJ2-7	few	TRBD2	TGTGCCAGCAGTTCCTCCCAAACTAGCGGCCTGGGGAAAGAGCAGTACTTC	CASSSSQTSGLGKEQYF
TRBV6-5	TRBJ2-2	few	.	TGTGCCAGCAGTCACGTGAGGGACACCGGGGAGCTGTTTTTT	CASSHVRDTGELFF
TRBV5-1	TRBJ2-7	many	TRBD1	TGCGCCAGCAGTACGGACAGGGGGATATCCTACGAGCAGTACTTC	CASSTDRGISYEQYF
TRBV4-3	TRBJ2-1	many	.	TGCGCCAGCAGCCTCGACAGGAGCCTTTACAATGAGCAGTTCTTC	CASSLDRSLYNEQFF
TRBV27	TRBJ2-6	.	.	TGTGCCTGCAACCAAATCAGCGGCTCTGGGGCCAACGTCCTGACTTTC	CACNQISGSGANVLTF
TRBV7-6	TRBJ2-5	many	.	TGTGCCAGCAGCTTCTCCTTCGGCAGGCAAGAGACCCAGTACTTC	CASSFSFGRQETQYF
TRBV7-9	TRBJ2-2	.	.	TGTGCCAGCAGCGTAGTTGGGGTACCCGGGGGGCTGTTTTTT	CASSVVGVPGGLFF
TRBV27	TRBJ2-5	few	.	TGTGCCAGCAGTCCAATAGGGGCCGGAGAGACCCAGTACTTC	CASSPIGAGETQYF
TRBV7-9	TRBJ2-3	many	.	TGTGCCAGCAGCGCATGGGACAGCACAGATACGCAGTATTTT	CASSAWDSTDTQYF
TRBV6-6	TRBJ2-3	many	TRBD1	TGTGCCAGCAGGCGGACAGGGCCTACTAGCACAGATACGCAGTATTTT	CASRRTGPTSTDTQYF
TRBV19	TRBJ1-5	few	.	TGTGCCAGTATGTCGGGGCTGGCCCAGCCCCAGCATTTT	CASMSGLAQPQHF
TRBV4-1	TRBJ2-1	many	TRBD2	TGCGCCAGCAGCCAAGCCTTCAGCGGGGGGTTCGAGTTCTTC	CASSQAFSGGFEFF
TRBV12-3/TRBV12-4	TRBJ2-5	many	.	TGTGCCAGCAGTTTAGCGGTCAGGGTAGAGACCCAGTACTTC	CASSLAVRVETQYF
TRBV27	TRBJ2-1	few	TRBD2	TGTGCCAGCAGAGAGTGGGGCGGGAGTTACAATGAGCAGTTCTTC	CASREWGGSYNEQFF
TRBV5-6	TRBJ1-1	many	TRBD1	TGTGCCAGCAGCTCCGACAGGGATGGCACTGAAGCTTTCTTT	CASSSDRDGTEAFF
TRBV9	TRBJ2-3	many	TRBD2	TGTGCCAGCAGCGTGAGCGGGGCCAACTCAGATACGCAGTATTTT	CASSVSGANSDTQYF
TRBV20-1	TRBJ2-3	many	TRBD2	TGCAGTGCTACACCCCTAGCGGGAGAGGGCACAGATACGCAGTATTTT	CSATPLAGEGTDTQYF
TRBV15	TRBJ1-1	.	.	TGTGCCACCAGCAGCAGGGGCGGAACTGAAGCTTTCTTT	CATSSRGGTEAFF
TRBV6-2/TRBV6-3	TRBJ2-4	many	.	TGTGCCAGCAGCCACCGTTCGGTTTTCCTCGTTCAGTACTTC	CASSHRSVFLVQYF
TRBV7-2	TRBJ1-4	many	.	TGTGCCAGCAGCTTACCTTCCCTTAATGAAAAACTGTTTTTT	CASSLPSLNEKLFF